These T cell receptor beta chains were read from a single sample in a study of T-cell reconstitution after alpha-beta-depleted transplantation in children. TCRdb independently ran MiXCR on the PCR reads; one entry per CDR3 protein. The sample has hundreds of thousands of distinct CDR3 sequences, 13% seen once; the top ten hold 0.79%. The source material was PBMCs, sampled before TCRalphabeta/CD19-depleted stem cell transplant. The source is a girl aged 2-10 years with congenital amegakaryocytic thrombocytopenia, due to receive a stem cell transplant. CDR3s include the opening cysteine and the closing phenylalanine or tryptophan. D genes are given only for firm matches. Expanded clones get a size class; other rows say once, few or many, or leave the size out.

abundance	v_gene	d_gene	j_gene	CDR3aa	CDR3nt
few	TRBV12-3/TRBV12-4	TRBD2	TRBJ2-1	CASRSLGPSGRSSYNEQFF	TGTGCCAGCAGGTCATTGGGTCCTAGCGGGAGGTCTTCCTACAATGAGCAGTTCTTC
few	TRBV20-1	TRBD2	TRBJ2-1	CSARAGTRRTYEQFF	TGCAGTGCTAGGGCCGGGACTAGACGTACGTATGAGCAGTTCTTC
many	TRBV11-2	-	TRBJ2-7	CASSLGVGGSDEQYF	TGTGCCAGCAGCTTAGGTGTAGGGGGTAGCGACGAGCAGTACTTC
many	TRBV10-3	TRBD1	TRBJ2-5	CAISEFGTAQETQYF	TGTGCCATCAGTGAGTTTGGGACAGCCCAAGAGACCCAGTACTTC
-	TRBV12-5	-	TRBJ1-4	CASGPGAVEKLFF	TGTGCTAGTGGTCCGGGGGCCGTTGAAAAACTGTTTTTT
many	TRBV7-2	-	TRBJ2-3	CASSIRLDPQYF	TGTGCCAGCAGCATCCGACTGGATCCCCAGTATTTT
many	TRBV20-1	TRBD2	TRBJ2-7	CSALSGSLSYEQYF	TGCAGTGCTCTAAGCGGGAGTTTATCCTACGAGCAGTACTTC
many	TRBV12-3/TRBV12-4	TRBD2	TRBJ2-7	CASRSRESGEQYF	TGTGCCAGCAGGTCGCGGGAGTCGGGCGAGCAGTACTTC
many	TRBV5-1	TRBD1	TRBJ2-7	CASSILGTGGYEQYF	TGCGCCAGCAGCATTCTTGGGACAGGGGGCTACGAGCAGTACTTC
many	TRBV5-1	-	TRBJ2-7	CASSSDRLGVYEQYF	TGCGCCAGCAGCTCTGACAGGCTCGGGGTCTACGAGCAGTACTTC
-	TRBV30	TRBD2	TRBJ2-1	CAWSGEEREYNEQFF	TGTGCCTGGAGTGGGGAGGAGCGGGAGTACAATGAGCAGTTCTTC
many	TRBV20-1	-	TRBJ2-1	CSARHNEQFF	TGCAGTGCTCGTCACAATGAGCAGTTCTTC
many	TRBV12-3/TRBV12-4	-	TRBJ2-6	CASSVHISGANVLTF	TGTGCCAGCAGTGTCCATATCTCTGGGGCCAACGTCCTGACTTTC
-	TRBV18	TRBD2	TRBJ2-4	CASSPRTSERNIQYF	TGTGCCAGCTCACCCAGGACTAGCGAGAGAAACATTCAGTACTTC
many	TRBV7-9	-	TRBJ1-2	CASSSATRDGYTF	TGTGCCAGCAGCTCGGCCACAAGGGATGGCTACACCTTC
many	TRBV4-1	-	TRBJ1-2	CASSQRKEGPIYGYTF	TGCGCCAGCAGCCAAAGAAAGGAGGGCCCCATCTATGGCTACACCTTC
-	TRBV25-1	TRBD1	TRBJ2-2	CASRPIRDRANTGELFF	TGTGCCAGCAGACCAATCCGGGACAGGGCGAACACCGGGGAGCTGTTTTTT
-	TRBV6-1	TRBD1	TRBJ2-7	CASSSPRDSEQYF	TGTGCCAGCAGTAGCCCCCGGGACAGCGAGCAGTACTTC
many	TRBV20-1	-	TRBJ2-1	CSARVHTDNEQFF	TGCAGTGCTAGAGTCCATACCGACAATGAGCAGTTCTTC
few	TRBV20-1	TRBD2	TRBJ2-2	CSAASGRARTGELFF	TGCAGTGCCGCGAGCGGGAGGGCCCGAACCGGGGAGCTGTTTTTT
few	TRBV9	-	TRBJ2-2	CASSGGRTGELFF	TGTGCCAGCAGCGGGGGTCGTACCGGGGAGCTGTTTTTT
many	TRBV29-1	TRBD1	TRBJ2-3	CSVVHGTGSVDTQYF	TGCAGCGTTGTCCACGGGACAGGGTCGGTAGATACGCAGTATTTT
many	TRBV25-1	-	TRBJ2-2	CASSEYGGELFF	TGTGCCAGCAGTGAATACGGGGGGGAGCTGTTTTTT
many	TRBV20-1	-	TRBJ2-2	CSARAGAGELFF	TGCAGTGCTAGAGCAGGCGCCGGGGAGCTGTTTTTT
many	TRBV12-3/TRBV12-4	-	TRBJ1-5	CASPGGSNQPQHF	TGTGCCAGCCCGGGAGGTAGCAATCAGCCCCAGCATTTT
few	TRBV3-1	-	TRBJ1-6	CASSQGQLGSPLHF	TGTGCCAGCAGCCAAGGACAGCTTGGGTCACCCCTCCACTTT
many	TRBV5-1	TRBD2	TRBJ2-1	CASQREGPLGNEQFF	TGCGCCAGTCAGCGGGAGGGCCCTCTAGGAAATGAGCAGTTCTTC
many	TRBV28	-	TRBJ1-6	CASSPGDGNSYNSPLHF	TGTGCCAGCAGTCCGGGCGACGGGAACTCCTATAATTCACCCCTCCACTTT
-	TRBV5-1	TRBD2	TRBJ2-3	CASSSAGVRDTQYF	TGCGCCAGCAGCTCAGCGGGAGTGCGAGATACGCAGTATTTT
many	TRBV5-1	TRBD1	TRBJ2-1	CASSYTGVNEQFF	TGCGCCAGCAGCTACACAGGGGTTAATGAGCAGTTCTTC
-	TRBV20-1	TRBD1	TRBJ1-5	CCASWGTGESSGQPQHF	TGCTGTGCTAGTTGGGGGACAGGGGAGAGTAGTGGGCAGCCCCAGCATTTT
many	TRBV12-3/TRBV12-4	-	TRBJ1-1	CASSFKSDAEAFF	TGTGCCAGCAGTTTTAAATCCGACGCTGAAGCTTTCTTT
-	TRBV5-1	-	TRBJ1-6	CASSLEGEASPLHF	TGCGCCAGCAGCTTGGAGGGAGAGGCTTCACCCCTCCACTTT
-	TRBV7-9	-	TRBJ2-2	CASSSSVTGELFF	TGTGCCAGCAGCTCTTCGGTAACCGGGGAGCTGTTTTTT
-	TRBV20-1	-	TRBJ1-2	CSARQGSGYGYTF	TGCAGCGCCCGGCAGGGCTCGGGCTATGGCTACACCTTC
-	TRBV5-1	-	TRBJ2-7	CASKFGSSYEQYF	TGCGCCAGCAAATTTGGCAGCTCCTACGAGCAGTACTTC
few	TRBV20-1	-	TRBJ2-6	CSAIENSGANVLTF	TGCAGTGCAATAGAGAACTCTGGGGCCAACGTCCTGACTTTC
many	TRBV29-1	-	TRBJ2-1	CSVEGTSSSYNEQFF	TGCAGCGTTGAGGGGACCTCCTCTTCCTACAATGAGCAGTTCTTC
-	TRBV11-2	TRBD2	TRBJ2-3	CASSLEVASGSSHTQYF	TGTGCCAGCAGCTTAGAGGTCGCTAGCGGGAGTAGTCATACGCAGTATTTT
few	TRBV20-1	TRBD2	TRBJ2-7	CSAIHPAGGSYEQYF	TGCAGTGCTATCCACCCAGCGGGAGGATCCTACGAGCAGTACTTC
many	TRBV20-1	-	TRBJ2-7	CSATDGGYEQYF	TGCAGTGCTACCGATGGGGGATACGAGCAGTACTTC
-	TRBV11-1	TRBD2	TRBJ2-3	CASSPQLGGRSFPGTQYF	TGTGCCAGCAGCCCCCAACTGGGCGGGAGGAGTTTTCCGGGTACGCAGTATTTT
-	TRBV7-6	TRBD2	TRBJ2-7	CASSLARGVTDEQYF	TGTGCCAGCAGCTTAGCTCGGGGGGTAACGGACGAGCAGTACTTC
once	TRBV2	TRBD2	TRBJ2-1	CASSGGRAGEQFF	TGTGCCAGCAGTGGCGGGAGGGCCGGTGAGCAGTTCTTC
few	TRBV20-1	-	TRBJ1-2	CSARDRLDSGYTF	TGCAGTGCTAGGGACCGCCTCGATAGTGGCTACACCTTC
-	TRBV5-1	-	TRBJ2-2	CASSLGSRAGELFF	TGCGCCAGCAGCTTGGGCTCGAGGGCCGGGGAGCTGTTTTTT
many	TRBV20-1	-	TRBJ2-7	CSARYLEGADEQYF	TGCAGTGCTAGATATCTGGAGGGCGCAGACGAGCAGTACTTC
few	TRBV30	-	TRBJ2-5	CAWSVASQETQYF	TGTGCCTGGAGTGTAGCCAGCCAAGAGACCCAGTACTTC
-	TRBV7-6	-	TRBJ2-7	CASSLLVAEGSYEQYF	TGTGCCAGCAGCTTACTAGTAGCGGAAGGCTCCTACGAGCAGTACTTC
few	TRBV20-1	TRBD1	TRBJ2-1	CSAAKRQGVPNEQFF	TGCAGTGCGGCCAAACGACAGGGAGTCCCCAATGAGCAGTTCTTC
many	TRBV9	-	TRBJ2-6	CASSPRTAGANVLTF	TGTGCCAGCAGCCCCCGGACGGCTGGGGCCAACGTCCTGACTTTC
-	TRBV20-1	TRBD2	TRBJ2-1	CSASLAVRGEQFF	TGCAGTGCTAGTCTAGCGGTACGGGGAGAGCAGTTCTTC
once	TRBV7-3	TRBD1	TRBJ2-2	CASSLYPPAGGQGNTGELFF	TGTGCCAGCAGCTTATATCCGCCGGCAGGGGGACAAGGAAACACCGGGGAGCTGTTTTTT
few	TRBV3-1	-	TRBJ2-6	CASSQYLNSGANVLTF	TGTGCCAGCAGCCAATATTTGAACTCTGGGGCCAACGTCCTGACTTTC
few	TRBV12-5	-	TRBJ2-1	CASGSANNEQFF	TGTGCTAGTGGTTCCGCCAACAATGAGCAGTTCTTC
few	TRBV4-1	-	TRBJ2-1	CASSQVALSSYNEQFF	TGCGCCAGCAGCCAAGTGGCGCTGAGCTCCTACAATGAGCAGTTCTTC
-	TRBV20-1	-	TRBJ2-1	CSASSFWRDSYNEQFF	TGCAGTGCTAGTTCTTTCTGGCGGGACTCCTACAATGAGCAGTTCTTC
-	TRBV7-9	-	TRBJ1-3	CAISGLSGNTIYF	TGTGCCATATCGGGACTCTCTGGAAACACCATATATTTT
many	TRBV10-2	-	TRBJ2-1	CASSALAYNEQFF	TGCGCCAGCAGCGCTCTAGCCTACAATGAGCAGTTCTTC
many	TRBV7-9	-	TRBJ1-2	CASSLGHYGYTF	TGTGCCAGCAGCCTCGGCCACTATGGCTACACCTTC